This T cell receptor (beta chain) was observed in a study of CD8 T cells in ankylosing spondylitis. Study findings and constraints: A motif of roughly 8 highly homologous TCR beta variants was seen as apparently characteristic of ankylosing spondylitis blood. Certain motif variants had earlier been reported in reactive arthritis synovial fluid and blood.

In this sample, this clonotype turned up many times. Its cognate antigen is unknown. TCRdb called the 5' RACE reads again in MiXCR, with one record for every CDR3 protein. The sample has hundreds of thousands of distinct CDR3 sequences, around 16% seen once. This CDR3 is built from 11 residues. The V gene lost 4 bases and the J gene lost 10 bases, with 13 bases spanning the gap. From germline, CDR1 is SQVTM and CDR2 ANQGSEA. Sequencing was done on a sample of blood, either unsorted or a sorted T cell fraction (not recorded which). This clonotype originated in a male donor with ankylosing spondylitis. This chain connects TRBV29-1 to TRBJ1-1, with D maybe TRBD1 (5 bases). Here the CDR3 reads CSVGGSPGAFF. CDR3 in DNA: TGCAGCGTTGGGGGGTCACCTGGAGCTTTCTTT.